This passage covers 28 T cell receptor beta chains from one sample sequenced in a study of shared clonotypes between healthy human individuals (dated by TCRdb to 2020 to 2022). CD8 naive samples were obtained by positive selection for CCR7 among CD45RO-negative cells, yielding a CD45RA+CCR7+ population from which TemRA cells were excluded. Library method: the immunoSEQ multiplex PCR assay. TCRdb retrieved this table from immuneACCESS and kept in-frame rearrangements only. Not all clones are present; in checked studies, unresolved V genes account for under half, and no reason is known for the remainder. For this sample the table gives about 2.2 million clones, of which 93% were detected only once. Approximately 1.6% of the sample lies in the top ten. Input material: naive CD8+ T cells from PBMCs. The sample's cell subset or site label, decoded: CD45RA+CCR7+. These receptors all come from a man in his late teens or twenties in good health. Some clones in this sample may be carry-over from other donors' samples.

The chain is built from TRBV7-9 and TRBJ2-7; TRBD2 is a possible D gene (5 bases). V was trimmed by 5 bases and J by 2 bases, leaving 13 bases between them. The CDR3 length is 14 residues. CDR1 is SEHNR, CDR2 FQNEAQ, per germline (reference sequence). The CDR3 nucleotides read TGTGCCAGCAGCCCCACTAGAATTCCCTACGAGCAGTACTTC. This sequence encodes CASSPTRIPYEQYF.

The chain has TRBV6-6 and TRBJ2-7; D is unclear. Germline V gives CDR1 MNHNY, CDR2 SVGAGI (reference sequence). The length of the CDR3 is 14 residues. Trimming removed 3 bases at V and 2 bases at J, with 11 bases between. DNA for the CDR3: TGTGCCAGCAGTTATGAGCATGGTACCTACGAGCAGTACTTC. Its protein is CASSYEHGTYEQYF.

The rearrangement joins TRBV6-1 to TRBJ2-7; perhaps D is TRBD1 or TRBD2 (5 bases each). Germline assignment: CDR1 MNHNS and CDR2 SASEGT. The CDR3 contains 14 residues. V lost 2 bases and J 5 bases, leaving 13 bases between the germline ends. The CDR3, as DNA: TGTGCCAGCAGTGAACAGGGACGAAATAACGAGCAGTACTTC. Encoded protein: CASSEQGRNNEQYF.

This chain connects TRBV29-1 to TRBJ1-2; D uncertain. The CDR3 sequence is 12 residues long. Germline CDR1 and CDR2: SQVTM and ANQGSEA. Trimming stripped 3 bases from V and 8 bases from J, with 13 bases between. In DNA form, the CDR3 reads TGCAGCGTTGACGCGGACGCGATGGGCTACACCTTC. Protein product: CSVDADAMGYTF. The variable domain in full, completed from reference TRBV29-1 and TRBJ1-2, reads SAVISQKPSRDICQRGTSLTIQCQVDSQVTMMFWYRQQPGQSLTLIATANQGSEATYESGFVIDKFPISRPNLTFSTLTVSNMSPEDSSIYLCSVDADAMGYTFGSGTRLTVV.

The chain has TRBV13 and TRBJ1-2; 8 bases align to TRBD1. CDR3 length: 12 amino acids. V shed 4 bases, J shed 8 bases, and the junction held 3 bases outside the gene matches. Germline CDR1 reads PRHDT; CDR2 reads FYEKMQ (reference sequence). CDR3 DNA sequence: TGTGCCAGCAGCTCACAGGGGGGCGGCTACACCTTC. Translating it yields CASSSQGGGYTF.

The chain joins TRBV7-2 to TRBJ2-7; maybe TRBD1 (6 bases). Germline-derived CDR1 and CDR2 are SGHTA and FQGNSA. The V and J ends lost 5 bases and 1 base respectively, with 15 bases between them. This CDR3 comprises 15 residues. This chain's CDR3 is CASSEGVGPSYEQYF. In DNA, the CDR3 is TGTGCCAGCAGCGAGGGGGTCGGACCGTCCTACGAGCAGTACTTC.

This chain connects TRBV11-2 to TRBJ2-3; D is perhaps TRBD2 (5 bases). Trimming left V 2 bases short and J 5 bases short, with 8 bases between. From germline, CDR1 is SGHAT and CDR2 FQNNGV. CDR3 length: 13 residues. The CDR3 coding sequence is TGTGCCAGCAGCTTACTCCGGGGAGATACGCAGTATTTT. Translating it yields CASSLLRGDTQYF.

The CDR3 DNA follows: TGCAGCGTTGTGATTCAGGCTTCCTACGAGCAGTACTTC. Its protein product is CSVVIQASYEQYF. This chain connects TRBV29-1 to TRBJ2-7; D is uncertain. Germline-derived CDR1 and CDR2 are SQVTM and ANQGSEA. The CDR3 is made up of 13 amino acids. V lost 4 bases to trimming and J lost 1 base, with 11 bases between them.

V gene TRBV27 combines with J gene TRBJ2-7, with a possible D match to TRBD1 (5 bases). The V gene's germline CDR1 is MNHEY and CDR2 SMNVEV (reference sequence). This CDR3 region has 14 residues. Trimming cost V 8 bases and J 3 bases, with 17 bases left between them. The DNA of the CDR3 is TGTGCCAGCCCGAAACCCGACAGCTGCTACGAGCAGTACTTC. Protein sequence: CASPKPDSCYEQYF.

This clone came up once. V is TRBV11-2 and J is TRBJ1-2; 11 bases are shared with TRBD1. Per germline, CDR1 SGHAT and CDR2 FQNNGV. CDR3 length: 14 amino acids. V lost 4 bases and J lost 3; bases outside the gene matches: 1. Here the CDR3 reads CASSWGQGDYGYTF. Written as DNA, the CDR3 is TGTGCCAGCAGCTGGGGACAGGGGGACTATGGCTACACCTTC.

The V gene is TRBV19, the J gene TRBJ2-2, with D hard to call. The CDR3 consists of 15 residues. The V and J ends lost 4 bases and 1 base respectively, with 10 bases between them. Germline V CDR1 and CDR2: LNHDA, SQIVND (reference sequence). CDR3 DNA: TGTGCCAGTAGTAAACTGAGATGGAACACCGGGGAGCTGTTTTTT. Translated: CASSKLRWNTGELFF.

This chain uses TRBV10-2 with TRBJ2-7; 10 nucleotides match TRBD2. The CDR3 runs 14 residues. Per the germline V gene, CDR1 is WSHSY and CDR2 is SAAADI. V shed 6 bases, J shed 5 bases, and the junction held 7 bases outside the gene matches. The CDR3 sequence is CASSDLAGANEQYF. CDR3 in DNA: TGCGCCAGCAGCGACCTAGCGGGAGCGAACGAGCAGTACTTC.

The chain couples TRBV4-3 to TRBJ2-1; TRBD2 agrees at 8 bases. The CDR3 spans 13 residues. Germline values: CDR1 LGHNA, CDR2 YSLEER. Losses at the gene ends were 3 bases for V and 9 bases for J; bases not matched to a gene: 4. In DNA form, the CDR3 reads TGCGCCAGCAGCCACGGACTAGCAGGTGAGCAGTTCTTC. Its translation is CASSHGLAGEQFF.

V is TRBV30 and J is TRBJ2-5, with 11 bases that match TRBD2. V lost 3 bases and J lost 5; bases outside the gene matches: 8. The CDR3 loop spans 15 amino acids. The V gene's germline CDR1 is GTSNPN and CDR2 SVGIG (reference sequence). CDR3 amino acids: CAWSIAGGPGETQYF. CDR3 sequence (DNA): TGTGCCTGGAGCATAGCGGGAGGGCCAGGGGAGACCCAGTACTTC.

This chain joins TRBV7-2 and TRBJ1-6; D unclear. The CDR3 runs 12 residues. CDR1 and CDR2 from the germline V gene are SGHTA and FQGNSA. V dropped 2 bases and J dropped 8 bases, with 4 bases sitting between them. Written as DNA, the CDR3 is TGTGCCAGCAGCTTACCGTATTCACCCCTCCACTTT. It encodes CASSLPYSPLHF.

The CDR3 bases are TGTGCCAGCACCCTATCATACAATGAGCAGTTCTTC. Amino acid sequence: CASTLSYNEQFF. V gene TRBV5-6 combines with J gene TRBJ2-1; D is uncertain. Looked up from germline, CDR1 is SGHDT and CDR2 is YYEEEE. Trimming removed 6 bases from V and 4 bases from J, with 8 bases in between. This CDR3 contains 12 residues.

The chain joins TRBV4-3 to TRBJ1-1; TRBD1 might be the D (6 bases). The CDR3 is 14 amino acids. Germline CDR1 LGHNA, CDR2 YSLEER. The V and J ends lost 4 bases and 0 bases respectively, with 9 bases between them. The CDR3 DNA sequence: TGCGCCAGCAGCCCGAGGACAGTGAACACTGAAGCTTTCTTT. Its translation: CASSPRTVNTEAFF.

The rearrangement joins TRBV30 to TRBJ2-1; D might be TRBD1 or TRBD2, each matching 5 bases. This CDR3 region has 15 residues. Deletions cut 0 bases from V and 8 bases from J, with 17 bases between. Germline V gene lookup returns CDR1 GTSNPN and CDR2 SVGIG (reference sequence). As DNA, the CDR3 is TGTGCCTGGAGTGTTAAAGCGTATCGGGGCGATGAGCAGTTCTTC. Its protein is CAWSVKAYRGDEQFF.

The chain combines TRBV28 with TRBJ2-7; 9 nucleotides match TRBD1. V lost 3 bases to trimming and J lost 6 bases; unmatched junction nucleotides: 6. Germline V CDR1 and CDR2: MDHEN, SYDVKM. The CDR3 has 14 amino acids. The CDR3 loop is CASSFLGQGFEQYF. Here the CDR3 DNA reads TGTGCCAGCAGTTTTTTGGGACAGGGTTTCGAGCAGTACTTC.

The CDR3 here is CASISVGEAFF. The CDR3 nucleotides read TGTGCCAGCATTTCGGTGGGGGAAGCTTTCTTT. This chain uses TRBV27 with TRBJ1-1, with D uncertain. Trimming cost V 7 bases and J 8 bases, with 11 bases left between them. Germline-derived CDR1 and CDR2 are MNHEY and SMNVEV (reference sequence). The CDR3 has 11 residues.

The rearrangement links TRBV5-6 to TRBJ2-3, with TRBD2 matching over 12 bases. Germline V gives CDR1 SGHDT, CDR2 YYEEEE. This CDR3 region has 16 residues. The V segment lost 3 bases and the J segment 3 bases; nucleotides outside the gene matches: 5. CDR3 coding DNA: TGTGCCAGCAGCTCACTAGCGGGAGGCCGTACAGATACGCAGTATTTT. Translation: CASSSLAGGRTDTQYF.

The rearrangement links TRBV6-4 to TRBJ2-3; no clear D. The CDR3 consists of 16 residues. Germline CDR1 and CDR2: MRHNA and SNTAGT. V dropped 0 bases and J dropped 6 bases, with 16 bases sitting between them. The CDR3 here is CASSDSDRTSQDTQYF. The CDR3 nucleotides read TGTGCCAGCAGTGACTCGGACCGTACCTCCCAGGATACGCAGTATTTT.

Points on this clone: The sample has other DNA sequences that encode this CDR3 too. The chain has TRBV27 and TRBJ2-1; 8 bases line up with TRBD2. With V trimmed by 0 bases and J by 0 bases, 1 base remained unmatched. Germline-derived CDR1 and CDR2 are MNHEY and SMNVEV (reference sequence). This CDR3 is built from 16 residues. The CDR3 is CASSLSSGDSYNEQFF. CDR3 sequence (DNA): TGTGCCAGCAGTTTATCTAGCGGGGACTCCTACAATGAGCAGTTCTTC.

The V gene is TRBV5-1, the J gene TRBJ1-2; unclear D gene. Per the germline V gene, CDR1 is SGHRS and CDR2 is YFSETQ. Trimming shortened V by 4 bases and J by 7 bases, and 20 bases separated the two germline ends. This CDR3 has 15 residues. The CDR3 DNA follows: TGCGCCAGCAGCCCGATCCAAGGCGGGGTCTCTGGCTACACCTTC. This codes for CASSPIQGGVSGYTF. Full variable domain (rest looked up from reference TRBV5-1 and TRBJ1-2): KAGVTQTPRYLIKTRGQQVTLSCSPISGHRSVSWYQQTPGQGLQFLFEYFSETQRNKGNFPGRFSGRQFSNSRSEMNVSTLELGDSALYLCASSPIQGGVSGYTFGSGTRLTVV.

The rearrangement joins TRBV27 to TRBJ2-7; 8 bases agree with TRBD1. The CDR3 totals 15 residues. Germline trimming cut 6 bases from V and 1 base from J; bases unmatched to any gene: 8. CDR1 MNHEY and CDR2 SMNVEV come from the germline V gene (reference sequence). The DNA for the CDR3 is TGTGCCAGCAGACTAAGTCAGGGGGCGTCCTACGAGCAGTACTTC. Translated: CASRLSQGASYEQYF.

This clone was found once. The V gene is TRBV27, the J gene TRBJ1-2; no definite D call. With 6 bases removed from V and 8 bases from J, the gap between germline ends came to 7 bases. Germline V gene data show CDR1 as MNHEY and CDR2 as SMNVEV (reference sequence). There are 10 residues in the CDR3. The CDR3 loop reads CASRGSGYTF. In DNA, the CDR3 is TGTGCCAGCAGGGGGAGCGGCTACACCTTC.

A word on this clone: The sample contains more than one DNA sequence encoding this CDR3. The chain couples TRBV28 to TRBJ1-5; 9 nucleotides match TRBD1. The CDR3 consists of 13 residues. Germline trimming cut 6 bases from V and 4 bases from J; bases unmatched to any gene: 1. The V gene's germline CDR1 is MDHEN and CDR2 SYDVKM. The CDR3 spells CASRTGGNQPQHF. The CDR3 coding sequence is TGTGCCAGCAGGACAGGGGGAAATCAGCCCCAGCATTTT.

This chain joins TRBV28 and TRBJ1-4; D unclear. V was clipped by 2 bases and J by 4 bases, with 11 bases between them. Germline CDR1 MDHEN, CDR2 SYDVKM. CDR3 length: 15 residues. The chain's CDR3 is CASSLTLSRNEKLFF. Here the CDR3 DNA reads TGTGCCAGCAGTTTAACCCTTAGCCGTAATGAAAAACTGTTTTTT.